This section outlines one T cell receptor (beta chain) sequence together with its context. What it recognizes is unknown. The sample belongs to a study of T-cell reconstitution after alpha-beta-depleted transplantation in children. General study results and limits: Recipient T cells and thymic progenitors that survived were the source of the high TCRbeta diversity seen at day 60 in some patients.

Trimming removed 3 bases at V and 5 bases at J, with 19 bases between. This CDR3 is built from 17 residues. It was with unique molecular identifiers that the TCRbeta library was prepared. TCRdb reprocessed the PCR reads with MiXCR, giving one entry per CDR3 protein. The repertoire has about 870,000 distinct CDR3 sequences, roughly 15% of them found once; the top ten carry around 5.3%. The chain combines TRBV12-3 or TRBV12-4 with TRBJ2-2; D possibly corresponds to TRBD1 (5 bases). The TCR sequence derives from a male patient aged 10-17 years who had a stem cell transplant for acute lymphoblastic leukemia, so the T cells may come from the graft donor. The sequencing here drew on PBMCs, mostly from graft donor cells, taken 360 days after TCRalphabeta/CD19-depleted stem cell transplant. The CDR3 DNA reads as TGTGCCAGCAGTTTCTGGCAGGGTGAATTGGGGACCGGGGAGCTGTTTTTT. Residues: CASSFWQGELGTGELFF.